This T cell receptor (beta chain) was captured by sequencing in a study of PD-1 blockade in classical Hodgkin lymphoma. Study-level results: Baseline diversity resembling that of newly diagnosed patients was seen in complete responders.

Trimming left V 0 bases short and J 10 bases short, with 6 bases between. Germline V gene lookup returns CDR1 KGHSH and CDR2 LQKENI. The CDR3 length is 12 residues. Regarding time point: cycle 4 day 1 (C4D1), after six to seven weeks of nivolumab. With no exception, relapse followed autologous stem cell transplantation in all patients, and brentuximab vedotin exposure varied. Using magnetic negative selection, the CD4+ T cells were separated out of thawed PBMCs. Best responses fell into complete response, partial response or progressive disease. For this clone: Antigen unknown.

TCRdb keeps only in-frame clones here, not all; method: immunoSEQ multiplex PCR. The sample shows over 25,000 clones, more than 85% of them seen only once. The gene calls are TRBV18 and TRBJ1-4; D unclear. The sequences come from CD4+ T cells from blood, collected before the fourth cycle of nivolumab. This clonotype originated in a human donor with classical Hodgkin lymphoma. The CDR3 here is CASSPPGGKLFF. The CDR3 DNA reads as TGTGCCAGCTCACCACCCGGCGGAAAACTGTTTTTT.